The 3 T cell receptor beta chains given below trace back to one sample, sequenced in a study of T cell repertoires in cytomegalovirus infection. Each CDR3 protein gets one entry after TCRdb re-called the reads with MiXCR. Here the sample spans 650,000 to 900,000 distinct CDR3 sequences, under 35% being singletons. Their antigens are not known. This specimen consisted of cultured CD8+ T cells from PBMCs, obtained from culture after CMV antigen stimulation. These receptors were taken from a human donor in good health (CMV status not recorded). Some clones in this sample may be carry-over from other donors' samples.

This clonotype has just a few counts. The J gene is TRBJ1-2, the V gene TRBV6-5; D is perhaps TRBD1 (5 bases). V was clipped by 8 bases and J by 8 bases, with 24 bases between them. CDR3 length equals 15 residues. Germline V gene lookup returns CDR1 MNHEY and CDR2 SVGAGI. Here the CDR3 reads CASVQPGVGVRGYTF. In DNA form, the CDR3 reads TGTGCCAGCGTCCAACCGGGGGTGGGGGTTAGAGGCTACACCTTC.

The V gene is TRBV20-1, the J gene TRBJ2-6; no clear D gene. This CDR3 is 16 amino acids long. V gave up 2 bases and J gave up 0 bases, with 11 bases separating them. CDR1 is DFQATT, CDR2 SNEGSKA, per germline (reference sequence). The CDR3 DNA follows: TGCAGTGCTAGATGGTTACCGAGCTCTGGGGCCAACGTCCTGACTTTC. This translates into CSARWLPSSGANVLTF.

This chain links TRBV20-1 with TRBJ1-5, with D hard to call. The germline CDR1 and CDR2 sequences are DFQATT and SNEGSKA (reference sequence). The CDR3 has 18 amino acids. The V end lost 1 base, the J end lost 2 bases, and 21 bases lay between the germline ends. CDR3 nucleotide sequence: TGCAGTGCTAGAGTCGGGGTCGGTTTCGCCGGGGGCAATCAGCCCCAGCATTTT. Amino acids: CSARVGVGFAGGNQPQHF.